The 29 T cell receptor beta chains reported below all come from one sample, sequenced in a study of cytomegalovirus exposure and HLA in healthy donors. The PCR had 60 Vbeta and 13 Jbeta primers. Method: immunoSEQ multiplex PCR; TCRdb's copy keeps in-frame clones and lacks some. Here the sample spans approximately 140,000 clones, more than 60% being singletons. Sequenced: PBMCs. The source of these receptors is a man aged 40-50 years in good health and CMV-seropositive.

The rearrangement joins TRBV19 to TRBJ2-3, with 8 bases that match TRBD1. The ends lost 9 bases at V and 3 bases at J; junction bases unmatched: 8. The CDR3 contains 14 residues. Per the germline V gene, CDR1 is LNHDA and CDR2 is SQIVND (reference sequence). The CDR3 is CASAQGARTDTQYF. CDR3 sequence (DNA): TGTGCCAGCGCCCAGGGGGCAAGGACAGATACGCAGTATTTT.

V and J are TRBV27 and TRBJ1-1; D is uncertain. Between the trimmed V and J ends, which lost 4 bases and 2 bases, there was a span of 8 bases. This CDR3 has 13 amino acids. Germline V lookup: CDR1 MNHEY, CDR2 SMNVEV (reference sequence). The CDR3 coding sequence is TGTGCCAGCAGTTGGCGGTCAAACACTGAAGCTTTCTTT. Its translation: CASSWRSNTEAFF.

This chain joins TRBV4-1 and TRBJ1-5; D ambiguous. Germline assignment: CDR1 MGHRA and CDR2 YSYEKL. The CDR3 covers 15 residues. V lost 0 bases, J lost 6 bases, and 12 bases lay in between. The CDR3 spells CASSQDRGIAQPQHF. CDR3 nucleotides: TGCGCCAGCAGCCAAGATCGAGGAATAGCTCAGCCCCAGCATTTT.

This chain connects TRBV18 to TRBJ1-1, with TRBD1 matching 8 bases. This CDR3 has 16 residues. V lost 3 bases to trimming and J lost 3 bases; unmatched junction nucleotides: 9. The V gene's germline CDR1 is KGHSH and CDR2 LQKENI. CDR3 nucleotides: TGTGCCAGCTCACCCGGACAGGGTAGAAGGGACACTGAAGCTTTCTTT. Its protein is CASSPGQGRRDTEAFF.

The V call is TRBV5-5, the J call TRBJ2-2, with 10 bases aligning to TRBD2. Germline values: CDR1 SGHKS, CDR2 YYEKEE (reference sequence). Trimming cost V 3 bases and J 9 bases; bases outside gene matches: 14. The CDR3 has 17 residues. The CDR3 region is CASSYHGFLAGDRELFF. The CDR3, as DNA: TGTGCCAGCAGCTACCACGGTTTTCTAGCGGGAGATCGGGAGCTGTTTTTT. Looking up the rest from reference TRBV5-5 and TRBJ2-2 gives the full variable domain: DAGVTQSPTHLIKTRGQQVTLRCSPISGHKSVSWYQQVLGQGPQFIFQYYEKEERGRGNFPDRFSARQFPNYSSELNVNALLLGDSALYLCASSYHGFLAGDRELFFGEGSRLTVL.

This chain joins TRBV7-2 and TRBJ2-5; 7 nucleotides agree with TRBD2. This CDR3 contains 12 residues. Trimming at V came to 9 bases and at J to 7 bases, leaving 8 bases not matched to a gene. Germline V gene lookup returns CDR1 SGHTA and CDR2 FQGNSA. In DNA form, the CDR3 reads TGTGCCAGTACGGGCCCGGGAGGGACCCAGTACTTC. Residues: CASTGPGGTQYF.

The V call is TRBV28, the J call TRBJ2-1, with D perhaps matching TRBD2 (5 bases). CDR1 MDHEN and CDR2 SYDVKM come from the germline V gene. The CDR3 length is 15 residues. Trimming stripped 3 bases from V and 10 bases from J, with 19 bases between. The CDR3 here is CASSFILSRLPEQFF. The DNA for the CDR3 is TGTGCCAGCAGTTTTATACTTTCGAGACTACCAGAGCAGTTCTTC.

The chain joins TRBV15 to TRBJ1-2; 9 nucleotides match TRBD1. V shed 3 bases, J shed 4 bases, and the junction held 15 bases outside the gene matches. CDR3 length: 18 residues. Germline V gene lookup returns CDR1 LNHNV and CDR2 YYDKDF (reference sequence). The CDR3 bases are TGTGCCACCAGCAGGGGATTACAGGGGGCGCCTAGTAGCTATGGCTACACCTTC. Protein sequence: CATSRGLQGAPSSYGYTF.

The CDR3 is CASSPGQGGYEQYF. DNA of the CDR3: TGTGCCAGCAGTCCCGGACAGGGCGGTTACGAGCAGTACTTC. This sequence joins TRBV27 and TRBJ2-7; the match to TRBD1 covers 8 bases. J was trimmed by 4 bases and V by 5 bases; bases with no gene match: 7. Germline V gives CDR1 MNHEY, CDR2 SMNVEV (reference sequence). The CDR3 has 14 residues.

This clone was seen a handful of times. The CDR3 DNA reads TGCGCCAGCAGCCAAGATCTAGTCGACAGCTACGAGCAGTACTTC. It yields the protein CASSQDLVDSYEQYF. The chain uses TRBV4-3 and TRBJ2-7; possible D gene TRBD1, 5 bases. This CDR3 has 15 amino acids. V lost 0 bases and J lost 3, with 12 bases in between. From germline, CDR1 is LGHNA and CDR2 YSLEER.

This clone occurred once. The chain carries TRBV19 and TRBJ2-7, with TRBD2 matching over 8 bases. The trim removed 8 bases at V and 5 bases at J, leaving 14 bases unmatched. Germline-derived CDR1 and CDR2 are LNHDA and SQIVND (reference sequence). The CDR3 is 15 residues long. The DNA of the CDR3 is TGTGCCAGTCCCCCGGGAGGGCCTATTGAGAACGAGCAGTACTTC. This gives the protein CASPPGGPIENEQYF.

This chain joins TRBV9 and TRBJ2-3, with 8 bases identical to TRBD2. Germline trimming cut 3 bases from V and 4 bases from J; bases unmatched to any gene: 7. From germline, CDR1 is SGDLS and CDR2 YYNGEE. CDR3 length: 15 amino acids. The CDR3 DNA reads TGTGCCAGCAGCGCAAGCGGGAGAGAAGCAGATACGCAGTATTTT. It translates to CASSASGREADTQYF.

The chain couples TRBV4-3 to TRBJ2-1; the D is unclear. V was trimmed by 1 base and J by 4 bases, leaving 14 bases between them. The CDR3 spans 16 residues. The germline gives CDR1 LGHNA, CDR2 YSLEER. The CDR3 bases are TGCGCCAGCAGCCAAGTGTCGGGTGTGGCTTACAATGAGCAGTTCTTC. Translated: CASSQVSGVAYNEQFF.

The genes are TRBV5-1 and TRBJ2-1; 9 bases are shared with TRBD1. This CDR3 is built from 15 residues. The V and J ends lost 1 base and 5 bases, in that order; junction bases with no gene match: 4. CDR1 and CDR2 from the germline V gene are SGHRS and YFSETQ. This CDR3 reads CASSLLGTGNNEQFF. DNA for the CDR3: TGCGCCAGCAGCTTGTTAGGGACAGGGAACAATGAGCAGTTCTTC. The full variable domain, completed using reference TRBV5-1 and TRBJ2-1, is KAGVTQTPRYLIKTRGQQVTLSCSPISGHRSVSWYQQTPGQGLQFLFEYFSETQRNKGNFPGRFSGRQFSNSRSEMNVSTLELGDSALYLCASSLLGTGNNEQFFGPGTRLTVL.

V usage is TRBV6-1 and J usage is TRBJ2-7; tentative D call: TRBD2 (5 bases). V was clipped by 2 bases and J by 2 bases, with 13 bases between them. Germline V gene sequence: CDR1 MNHNS, CDR2 SASEGT. This CDR3 is 15 amino acids long. The CDR3 region has the DNA TGTGCCAGCAGTGAAATCGCGGGCCTAACCTACGAGCAGTACTTC. Protein product: CASSEIAGLTYEQYF.

This chain joins TRBV10-1 and TRBJ2-3, with D perhaps TRBD1 (5 bases). V lost 6 bases and J 0 bases, leaving 10 bases between the germline ends. This CDR3 is built from 14 residues. CDR1 and CDR2 (germline): WNHNN, SYGVQD (reference sequence). The chain's CDR3 is CASSARVSTDTQYF. CDR3 DNA sequence: TGCGCCAGCAGCGCCAGGGTCAGCACAGATACGCAGTATTTT.

The genes are TRBV5-1 and TRBJ2-3; 9 positions agree with TRBD2. Looked up from germline, CDR1 is SGHRS and CDR2 is YFSETQ. The CDR3 sequence is 17 residues long. The ends lost 4 bases at V and 0 bases at J; junction bases unmatched: 9. CDR3 residues: CASSPQLAGPSTDTQYF. The CDR3 DNA sequence: TGCGCCAGCAGCCCCCAACTAGCGGGCCCTAGCACAGATACGCAGTATTTT.

This clone has only a few counts. The rearrangement uses TRBV11-3 and TRBJ2-1, with TRBD2 matching 8 bases. V gave up 6 bases and J gave up 7 bases; unmatched junction bases: 11. This CDR3 region has 15 residues. The germline gives CDR1 SGHNT, CDR2 YENEEA. For the CDR3, the DNA is TGTGCCAGCAGTCCAGCGGGAGCCCTCATAAATGAGCAGTTCTTC. The encoded protein is CASSPAGALINEQFF.

The genes are TRBV6-5 and TRBJ1-2; D is uncertain. CDR1 MNHEY and CDR2 SVGAGI come from the germline V gene. Trimming took off 2 bases at V and 8 bases at J, with 12 bases between the two ends. The CDR3 covers 13 residues. CDR3 sequence reads: CASSYLAGNGYTF. CDR3 bases: TGTGCCAGCAGTTACCTAGCGGGAAACGGCTACACCTTC.

The chain joins TRBV27 to TRBJ1-5, with D perhaps TRBD1 (5 bases). The CDR3 sequence is 13 residues long. CDR1 is MNHEY, CDR2 SMNVEV, per germline (reference sequence). Trimming removed 4 bases from V and 15 bases from J, with 19 bases in between. CDR3 loop: CASSSDSGLCWHF. The CDR3 DNA reads TGTGCCAGCAGTTCAGATTCAGGGTTGTGTTGGCATTTT.

This clone was found many times. The chain joins TRBV4-3 to TRBJ2-6; TRBD1 is a possible D gene (5 bases). V gave up 4 bases and J gave up 4 bases, with 11 bases separating them. The CDR3 has 15 residues. Germline loops: CDR1 LGHNA, CDR2 YSLEER. The CDR3, as DNA: TGCGCCAGCAGCCGTGACAGTTCCGGGGCCAACGTCCTGACTTTC. This gives the protein CASSRDSSGANVLTF.

This sequence joins TRBV4-3 and TRBJ2-6; the match to TRBD1 covers 7 bases. With V trimmed by 3 bases and J by 0 bases, 5 bases remained unmatched. This CDR3 is 17 amino acids long. Germline loops: CDR1 LGHNA, CDR2 YSLEER. The CDR3 region has the DNA TGCGCCAGCAGCCAGATAGACAGGGCCTCTGGGGCCAACGTCCTGACTTTC. Amino acids: CASSQIDRASGANVLTF.

The rearrangement joins TRBV4-1 to TRBJ2-7; D remains unclear. Germline assignment: CDR1 MGHRA and CDR2 YSYEKL. V shed 5 bases and J shed 2 bases, with 16 bases lying between them. The CDR3 has 15 residues. CDR3 nucleotides: TGCGCCAGCAGCTACAGCTACGATACGACCTACGAGCAGTACTTC. It translates to CASSYSYDTTYEQYF.

This clone showed up just a few times. V is TRBV6-1 and J is TRBJ2-7; 8 bases agree with TRBD2. V gave up 7 bases and J gave up 2 bases; unmatched junction bases: 4. The CDR3 spans 13 residues. In germline, CDR1 is MNHNS, CDR2 SASEGT. The CDR3: CASTRGGPYEQYF. The CDR3 nucleotides read TGTGCCAGCACCCGCGGGGGGCCCTACGAGCAGTACTTC.

This clone was counted between two and nine times. The rearrangement uses TRBV18 and TRBJ2-2; TRBD1 is a possible D gene (5 bases). The CDR3 extends over 13 amino acids. The germline V gene encodes CDR1 KGHSH and CDR2 LQKENI. Trimming stripped 3 bases from V and 9 bases from J, with 11 bases between. CDR3 protein: CASSPTDDWELFF. As DNA, the CDR3 is TGTGCCAGCTCACCGACAGACGATTGGGAGCTGTTTTTT.

The rearrangement links TRBV7-9 to TRBJ2-1, with D possibly TRBD1 on 6 matching bases. The CDR3 is 15 amino acids. The germline V gene has CDR1 SEHNR and CDR2 FQNEAQ (reference sequence). V lost 5 bases and J 9 bases, leaving 20 bases between the germline ends. The CDR3 region has the DNA TGTGCCAGCAGCCCAAAGGGTCTCCGAGGGGGTGAGCAGTTCTTC. Protein product: CASSPKGLRGGEQFF.

The chain combines TRBV27 with TRBJ2-7; 14 bases are shared with TRBD2. The CDR3 covers 17 residues. After removal of 7 bases from V and 5 bases from J, the junction contained 13 bases not matched to a gene. Germline lookup yields CDR1 MNHEY and CDR2 SMNVEV (reference sequence). The CDR3 DNA reads TGTGCCAGCACCGATTCAGGGACTAGCGGGAGTTTCCACGAGCAGTACTTC. This codes for CASTDSGTSGSFHEQYF.

This chain uses TRBV29-1 with TRBJ2-1; 8 bases fit TRBD2. The junction had 3 bases not matched to a gene; V was cut back by 8 bases and J by 0 bases. The CDR3 contains 13 residues. Germline V CDR1 and CDR2: SQVTM, ANQGSEA. The CDR3 bases are TGCAGCTCCGGGACTAGCTCCTACAATGAGCAGTTCTTC. This gives the protein CSSGTSSYNEQFF.

There are a few counts of this clone. The rearrangement uses TRBV29-1 and TRBJ1-2, with no clear D. V was cut by 4 bases and J by 0 bases, with 6 bases left in between. This CDR3 contains 12 residues. Germline-derived CDR1 and CDR2 are SQVTM and ANQGSEA. The CDR3 nucleotides are TGCAGCGTTGGACAAACTAACTATGGCTACACCTTC. Amino acids: CSVGQTNYGYTF.